The next 22 T cell receptor beta chains were all read from a single sample in a study of T-cell memory formation after mild COVID-19. TCRdb reprocessed the 5' RACE reads via MiXCR and lists one record per CDR3 protein. Among around 260,000 distinct CDR3 sequences listed, about 16% were seen once. Input material: PBMCs or a T cell subset sorted from them (not recorded which). The receptors originated from a man aged 18 to 30 who had mild COVID-19 (a few samples of this study predate the infection). Cell type and time point are not known.

This clonotype was counted a few times. DNA for the CDR3: TGCAGTCCGCAATTGGGGGGTCTCTATGGCTACACCTTC. Its translation is CSPQLGGLYGYTF. V is TRBV20-1 and J is TRBJ1-2; maybe TRBD1 (5 bases). The CDR3 loop spans 13 amino acids. V was clipped by 8 bases and J by 4 bases, with 17 bases between them. The V gene's germline CDR1 is DFQATT and CDR2 SNEGSKA (reference sequence).

The chain recombines TRBV29-1 with TRBJ2-1; TRBD1 might be the D (6 bases). This CDR3 has 16 amino acids. Germline V CDR1 and CDR2: SQVTM, ANQGSEA. V lost 4 bases, J lost 0 bases, and 16 bases lay in between. CDR3 DNA: TGCAGCGTTGCCCTCGGACAGAGCTCCTCCTACAATGAGCAGTTCTTC. As protein: CSVALGQSSSYNEQFF.

The chain employs TRBV7-9 and TRBJ1-4; D is unclear. V lost 5 bases to trimming and J lost 7 bases, with 17 bases between them. The germline V gene encodes CDR1 SEHNR and CDR2 FQNEAQ (reference sequence). The CDR3 runs 15 residues. In DNA form, the CDR3 reads TGTGCCAGCAGCCACCGACCGGGGATACGTGAAAAACTGTTTTTT. Translating gives CASSHRPGIREKLFF.

The chain is built from TRBV6-2 or TRBV6-3 and TRBJ2-3; D call uncertain. V dropped 0 bases and J dropped 0 bases, with 7 bases sitting between them. The CDR3 spans 15 residues. CDR1 is MNHEY, CDR2 SVGEGT, per germline. For the CDR3, the DNA is TGTGCCAGCAGTTACTCGACCGAGAGCACAGATACGCAGTATTTT. Its protein is CASSYSTESTDTQYF.

The chain joins TRBV20-1 to TRBJ2-5; TRBD1 matches at 10 bases. The CDR3 has 15 residues. Unmatched junction bases numbered 7, after V lost 1 base and J lost 5 bases. Germline CDR1 and CDR2: DFQATT and SNEGSKA (reference sequence). The CDR3 spells CSARAPGQGRETQYF. The CDR3 nucleotides read TGCAGTGCTAGAGCCCCGGGACAGGGGCGGGAGACCCAGTACTTC.

In this sample, this clonotype turned up many times. V and J are TRBV12-3 or TRBV12-4 and TRBJ2-2; D uncertain. Trimming cost V 5 bases and J 4 bases, with 8 bases left between them. This CDR3 spans 13 amino acids. CDR3 bases: TGTGCCAGCAGTCCTTTAGGCACCGGGGAGCTGTTTTTT. This sequence encodes CASSPLGTGELFF.

This clonotype has just a few counts. The chain uses TRBV20-1 and TRBJ2-5; 7 bases fit TRBD2. CDR1 is DFQATT, CDR2 SNEGSKA, per germline (reference sequence). This CDR3 is 14 amino acids long. V was clipped by 1 base and J by 5 bases; unmatched bases: 7. The CDR3 DNA sequence: TGCAGTGCTAGAGGCCCAGCGGGGACGGAGACCCAGTACTTC. Protein product: CSARGPAGTETQYF.

In this sample, this clonotype turned up a few times. The V and J genes are TRBV5-1 and TRBJ1-1; tentative D call: TRBD1 (5 bases). V was clipped by 0 bases and J by 4 bases, with 10 bases between them. The germline gives CDR1 SGHRS, CDR2 YFSETQ. The CDR3 has 14 amino acids. CDR3 coding DNA: TGCGCCAGCAGCTTGGGTACAGGCGGCACTGAAGCTTTCTTT. Protein product: CASSLGTGGTEAFF.

The V gene is TRBV4-3, the J gene TRBJ2-1, with unresolved D. Germline assignment: CDR1 LGHNA and CDR2 YSLEER. The CDR3 is 12 residues long. V lost 1 base, J lost 11 bases, and 9 bases lay in between. CDR3 sequence reads: CASSQVRSKQFF. DNA of the CDR3: TGCGCCAGCAGCCAAGTGCGGAGTAAGCAGTTCTTC.

This chain connects TRBV7-6 to TRBJ2-1; TRBD2 matches at 9 bases. V lost 2 bases to trimming and J lost 4 bases; unmatched junction nucleotides: 6. Germline V gene data show CDR1 as SGHVS and CDR2 as FNYEAQ. The CDR3 is made up of 16 amino acids. CDR3 DNA: TGTGCCAGCAGCTTAAGGTCTAGCGGGGCGTACAATGAGCAGTTCTTC. This encodes CASSLRSSGAYNEQFF.

This chain uses TRBV9 with TRBJ2-1; TRBD2 aligns across 8 bases. CDR3 size: 14 residues. Per germline, CDR1 SGDLS and CDR2 YYNGEE. J lost 6 bases, V lost 1 base, and 3 bases had no gene match. The CDR3 coding sequence is TGTGCCAGCAGCGTACTAGCGGGTTTCAATGAGCAGTTCTTC. Its translation is CASSVLAGFNEQFF.

This clonotype has a handful of counts. The chain joins TRBV3-1 to TRBJ1-2, with 7 bases identical to TRBD1. Germline V gene sequence: CDR1 LGHDT, CDR2 YNNKEL (reference sequence). The CDR3 spans 15 residues. V dropped 5 bases and J dropped 4; count of bases not matched to a gene: 10. The DNA of the CDR3 is TGTGCCAGCAGCTGGGGGACAGCTACTAGCTATGGCTACACCTTC. Protein sequence: CASSWGTATSYGYTF.

The sample holds one count of this clonotype. The chain couples TRBV15 to TRBJ2-5; D uncertain. Germline values: CDR1 LNHNV, CDR2 YYDKDF (reference sequence). This CDR3 comprises 16 residues. V was shortened by 0 bases and J by 0 bases, with 11 bases between the two germline ends. The CDR3 sequence: CATSRDDRVNQETQYF. The CDR3 DNA reads as TGTGCCACCAGCAGAGATGATCGGGTAAACCAAGAGACCCAGTACTTC.

This clonotype appeared a few times. The CDR3 sequence: CSVNRDNFNYGYTF. In nucleotides, the CDR3 is TGCAGCGTCAACCGGGACAACTTTAACTATGGCTACACCTTC. V and J are TRBV29-1 and TRBJ1-2, with D maybe TRBD1 (6 bases). Germline-derived CDR1 and CDR2 are SQVTM and ANQGSEA. This CDR3 is built from 14 residues. Between the trimmed V and J ends, which lost 6 bases and 1 base, there was a span of 15 bases. Drawing the rest from reference TRBV29-1 and TRBJ1-2, the complete variable domain is SAVISQKPSRDICQRGTSLTIQCQVDSQVTMMFWYRQQPGQSLTLIATANQGSEATYESGFVIDKFPISRPNLTFSTLTVSNMSPEDSSIYLCSVNRDNFNYGYTFGSGTRLTVV.

This rearrangement joins TRBV19 to TRBJ1-1; unclear D gene. The CDR3 sequence is 14 residues long. The germline V gene encodes CDR1 LNHDA and CDR2 SQIVND (reference sequence). V gave up 10 bases and J gave up 1 base, with 16 bases separating them. The CDR3, as DNA: TGTGCCACCCTCGGCGGGGTCAGGAACACTGAAGCTTTCTTT. Its protein is CATLGGVRNTEAFF.

This clonotype came up a few times. The chain couples TRBV6-2 or TRBV6-3 to TRBJ2-1; TRBD2 matches 12 bases. The germline V gene encodes CDR1 MNHEY and CDR2 SVGEGT. V dropped 1 base and J dropped 8; count of bases not matched to a gene: 9. This CDR3 has 17 amino acids. DNA of the CDR3: TGTGCCAGCAGTTACTTGCACCCACTAGCGGGGGGCGATGAGCAGTTCTTC. It encodes CASSYLHPLAGGDEQFF.

Only a few counts were recorded for this clonotype. The chain has TRBV25-1 and TRBJ1-6; D uncertain. The CDR3 has 13 amino acids. The germline gives CDR1 MGHDK, CDR2 SYGVNS. V lost 6 bases and J lost 5, with 8 bases in between. The CDR3 sequence: CASSLLNNSPLHF. The CDR3 DNA reads as TGTGCCAGCAGCTTGTTGAATAATTCACCCCTCCACTTT.

This chain connects TRBV6-1 to TRBJ2-1; tentative D call: TRBD1 (5 bases). The ends were cut back, 2 bases at V and 3 bases at J, with 14 bases in the middle. The CDR3 spans 16 residues. CDR1 MNHNS and CDR2 SASEGT come from the germline V gene. The CDR3 coding sequence is TGTGCCAGCAGTGAAAGACAGACCCTCCTCTACAATGAGCAGTTCTTC. It specifies CASSERQTLLYNEQFF.

This clonotype was picked up a small number of times. This chain joins TRBV7-2 and TRBJ2-5, with a possible D match to TRBD2 (6 bases). V shed 3 bases and J shed 4 bases, with 12 bases lying between them. The CDR3 contains 14 residues. Germline V lookup: CDR1 SGHTA, CDR2 FQGNSA. The CDR3 is CASSFQLASETQYF. CDR3 in DNA: TGTGCCAGCAGCTTTCAGCTAGCGTCAGAGACCCAGTACTTC.

This clonotype was counted many times. The chain carries TRBV12-3 or TRBV12-4 and TRBJ1-2; D unclear. V lost 1 base and J lost 4, with 10 bases in between. CDR3 length: 14 residues. The CDR3 here is CASSLGIRVYGYTF. The CDR3 bases are TGTGCCAGCAGTTTAGGTATACGGGTCTATGGCTACACCTTC.

J is TRBJ2-3 and V is TRBV12-3 or TRBV12-4, with TRBD1 matching over 8 bases. The ends lost 0 bases at V and 5 bases at J; junction bases unmatched: 1. The CDR3 runs to 14 residues. Written as DNA, the CDR3 is TGTGCCAGCAGTTTAGCACAGGGGGTAGATACGCAGTATTTT. Translated: CASSLAQGVDTQYF.

The chain links TRBV20-1 to TRBJ1-1, with 9 bases that match TRBD1. Germline loops: CDR1 DFQATT, CDR2 SNEGSKA (reference sequence). The CDR3 totals 14 residues. J was trimmed by 6 bases and V by 1 base; bases with no gene match: 6. The DNA of the CDR3 is TGCAGTGCTAGAGCGGGGACAGGGCAATCTGAAGCTTTCTTT. Protein product: CSARAGTGQSEAFF.